Presented here are 23 T cell receptor beta chains from one specimen sequenced in a study of blood T cell repertoires in COVID-19. Here immunoSEQ multiplex PCR was the method, and the copy in TCRdb shows in-frame clones only, minus some. The sample has approximately 91,000 clones, 70% to 90% seen once. The sequencing sample was made of peripheral blood. These receptors came from a man in his 70s with acute or convalescent COVID-19.

The gene calls are TRBV5-1 and TRBJ2-5; D unclear. The germline V and J ends were trimmed by 0 bases and 1 base, with 10 bases remaining between them. Looked up from germline, CDR1 is SGHRS and CDR2 is YFSETQ. The CDR3 runs to 15 residues. CDR3 sequence: CASSLDANIQETQYF. The CDR3 nucleotides read TGCGCCAGCAGCTTGGATGCGAATATCCAAGAGACCCAGTACTTC.

The chain is built from TRBV5-4 and TRBJ2-3; no firm D call. V was clipped by 0 bases and J by 0 bases, with 8 bases between them. The CDR3 runs to 15 residues. Germline CDR1 reads SGHNT; CDR2 reads YYREEE (reference sequence). The CDR3 region is CASSLDSQSTDTQYF. Here the CDR3 DNA reads TGTGCCAGCAGCTTGGACTCTCAAAGCACAGATACGCAGTATTTT.

The rearrangement joins TRBV28 to TRBJ2-7; weak D call: TRBD1 (5 bases). The CDR3 totals 17 residues. Germline CDR1 and CDR2: MDHEN and SYDVKM. V was cut by 8 bases and J by 4 bases, with 27 bases left in between. CDR3 bases: TGTGCCAGCTCACCTAACCTTCCGGCCCAGGGTTTATACGAGCAGTACTTC. Translation: CASSPNLPAQGLYEQYF.

The gene calls are TRBV5-1 and TRBJ2-5; a weak D match, TRBD1 (5 bases). This CDR3 is built from 14 residues. Germline V gene lookup returns CDR1 SGHRS and CDR2 YFSETQ. Trimming took 1 base from V and 5 from J, leaving 12 bases between them. The CDR3 here is CASSLSQGLETQYF. In DNA form, the CDR3 reads TGCGCCAGCAGCTTGTCCCAGGGTCTGGAGACCCAGTACTTC.

This clone was detected once. The J gene is TRBJ1-4, the V gene TRBV5-1; D call uncertain. Germline CDR1 reads SGHRS; CDR2 reads YFSETQ. Trimming shortened V by 0 bases and J by 10 bases, and 10 bases separated the two germline ends. The CDR3 runs to 13 residues. In nucleotides, the CDR3 is TGCGCCAGCAGCTTGGATCGGGGTGGAAAACTGTTTTTT. This translates into CASSLDRGGKLFF.

J is TRBJ2-5 and V is TRBV11-2; perhaps TRBD2 as D (5 bases). CDR1 and CDR2 from the germline V gene are SGHAT and FQNNGV. CDR3 length: 16 residues. Trimming left V 5 bases short and J 2 bases short, with 18 bases between. CDR3 loop: CASSERLPPEQETQYF. In DNA, the CDR3 is TGTGCCAGCAGCGAAAGACTACCCCCCGAACAAGAGACCCAGTACTTC.

The chain carries TRBV2 and TRBJ2-5; 9 bases are a match to TRBD1. CDR1 is SNHLY, CDR2 FYNNEI, per germline. After removal of 2 bases from V and 4 bases from J, the junction contained 8 bases not matched to a gene. The CDR3 contains 16 residues. The CDR3 DNA reads TGTGCCAGCAGTGAAACTCACGGGACAGGGCCAGAGACCCAGTACTTC. Encoded protein: CASSETHGTGPETQYF.

This rearrangement joins TRBV12-5 to TRBJ1-3, with TRBD1 matching 7 bases. This CDR3 region has 16 residues. After removal of 3 bases from V and 5 bases from J, the junction contained 10 bases not matched to a gene. Per germline, CDR1 LGHNT and CDR2 FRNRAP. The CDR3 is CASGFPWTGQRNTIYF. DNA of the CDR3: TGTGCTAGTGGTTTCCCTTGGACGGGACAGCGAAACACCATATATTTT.

The chain couples TRBV24-1 to TRBJ1-5, with unresolved D. Trimming removed 2 bases from V and 2 bases from J, with 3 bases in between. Germline CDR1 is KGHDR and CDR2 is SFDVKD. The CDR3 totals 13 residues. In nucleotides, the CDR3 is TGTGCCACCAGTGATTCGGGCAATCAGCCCCAGCATTTT. Its protein product is CATSDSGNQPQHF.

The V call is TRBV19, the J call TRBJ2-7; 7 nucleotides line up with TRBD1. Trimming removed 4 bases from V and 3 bases from J; junction bases left unmatched: 6. The CDR3 runs to 14 residues. CDR1 is LNHDA and CDR2 is SQIVND in the germline V gene (reference sequence). In DNA, the CDR3 is TGTGCCAGTAGTAATCCAGGGGGTGACTACGAGCAGTACTTC. This encodes CASSNPGGDYEQYF.

The chain couples TRBV7-8 to TRBJ2-7, with 12 bases matching TRBD2. With 4 bases clipped from V and 0 bases from J, the junction kept 4 bases outside the gene matches. Germline CDR1 SGHVS, CDR2 FQNEAQ. The length of the CDR3 is 16 residues. Here the CDR3 reads CASSSPSGGASYEQYF. The DNA of the CDR3 is TGTGCCAGCAGCTCACCTAGCGGGGGGGCCTCCTACGAGCAGTACTTC. Supplemented by reference TRBV7-8 and TRBJ2-7, the full variable domain reads GAGVSQSPRYKVAKRGQDVALRCDPISGHVSLFWYQQALGQGPEFLTYFQNEAQLDKSGLPSDRFFAERPEGSVSTLKIQRTQQEDSAVYLCASSSPSGGASYEQYFGPGTRLTVT.

The chain carries TRBV10-2 and TRBJ1-1, with a weak D call TRBD1 (6 bases). V lost 8 bases to trimming and J lost 3 bases, with 16 bases between them. Germline CDR1 and CDR2: WSHSY and SAAADI. This CDR3 spans 14 amino acids. CDR3 sequence reads: CASGSQGRDTEAFF. Here the CDR3 DNA reads TGCGCCAGCGGTTCACAGGGTAGGGACACTGAAGCTTTCTTT.

V is TRBV5-1 and J is TRBJ1-6, with no clear D. This CDR3 contains 13 residues. Germline-derived CDR1 and CDR2 are SGHRS and YFSETQ. Trimming removed 7 bases from V and 5 bases from J, with 10 bases in between. For the CDR3, the DNA is TGCGCCAGCCGCGGGCAGGATAATTCACCCCTCCACTTT. As protein: CASRGQDNSPLHF.

The chain has TRBV5-4 and TRBJ1-1, with D possibly TRBD1 on 5 matching bases. There are 16 residues in the CDR3. V lost 2 bases to trimming and J lost 0 bases, with 14 bases between them. Germline V gene sequence: CDR1 SGHNT, CDR2 YYREEE (reference sequence). CDR3 loop: CASSFGGGKMNTEAFF. In DNA, the CDR3 is TGTGCCAGCAGCTTTGGTGGGGGGAAGATGAACACTGAAGCTTTCTTT.

The chain employs TRBV30 and TRBJ1-5; D may be TRBD1 (5 bases). Germline CDR1 and CDR2: GTSNPN and SVGIG (reference sequence). V gave up 2 bases and J gave up 2 bases, with 10 bases separating them. The CDR3 extends over 14 amino acids. The CDR3 loop is CAWSRGRGNQPQHF. The CDR3 nucleotides are TGTGCCTGGAGTAGGGGCAGGGGCAATCAGCCCCAGCATTTT.

V and J are TRBV5-1 and TRBJ2-3, with 7 nucleotides matching TRBD2. V gave up 3 bases and J gave up 3 bases; unmatched junction bases: 4. This CDR3 comprises 14 residues. Germline V gene data show CDR1 as SGHRS and CDR2 as YFSETQ. CDR3 coding DNA: TGCGCCAGCAGCTGGACTAGAGGTACAGATACGCAGTATTTT. This gives the protein CASSWTRGTDTQYF.

This chain uses TRBV10-3 with TRBJ2-3; D may be TRBD2 (6 bases). Trimming took 0 bases from V and 3 from J, leaving 13 bases between them. CDR1 ENHRY and CDR2 SYGVKD come from the germline V gene. The CDR3 covers 16 residues. The CDR3, as DNA: TGTGCCATCAGTGAGTCGAGGACTACTACGACAGATACGCAGTATTTT. This sequence encodes CAISESRTTTTDTQYF.

The CDR3 loop reads CASSESSGANVLTF. In DNA form, the CDR3 reads TGTGCCAGCTCCGAGAGCTCTGGGGCCAACGTCCTGACTTTC. V is TRBV18 and J is TRBJ2-6; D is uncertain. Germline V gives CDR1 KGHSH, CDR2 LQKENI. V gave up 6 bases and J gave up 0 bases, with 6 bases separating them. The CDR3 length is 14 residues. Based on the CDR3 plus reference TRBV18 and TRBJ2-6, the full variable domain is NAGVMQNPRHLVRRRGQEARLRCSPMKGHSHVYWYRQLPEEGLKFMVYLQKENIIDESGMPKERFSAEFPKEGPSILRIQQVVRGDSAAYFCASSESSGANVLTFGAGSRLTVL.

This chain joins TRBV7-9 and TRBJ2-2; D is perhaps TRBD1 (5 bases). CDR3 length: 14 amino acids. Germline CDR1 reads SEHNR; CDR2 reads FQNEAQ (reference sequence). The V end lost 2 bases, the J end lost 1 base, and 5 bases lay between the germline ends. The CDR3 region has the DNA TGTGCCAGCAGCTTACAGGGGAACACCGGGGAGCTGTTTTTT. It is translated as CASSLQGNTGELFF.

This clone is a singleton in its sample. This CDR3 is CASSQGLWGGDTQYF. CDR3 coding DNA: TGTGCCAGCAGCCAAGGTCTCTGGGGGGGGGATACGCAGTATTTT. The chain links TRBV3-1 (or the pseudogene TRBV3-2) to TRBJ2-3; 7 bases align to TRBD2. After removal of 1 base from V and 6 bases from J, the junction contained 7 bases not matched to a gene. CDR1 and CDR2 from the germline V gene are LGHDT and YNNKEL (reference sequence). The CDR3 length is 15 residues.

The chain employs TRBV7-3 and TRBJ1-4; 8 positions match TRBD1. The CDR3 is made up of 15 amino acids. The junction had 6 bases not matched to a gene; V was cut back by 5 bases and J by 4 bases. Looked up from germline, CDR1 is SGHTA and CDR2 is FQGTGA. CDR3 sequence reads: CASSETGANNEKLFF. The CDR3 DNA is TGTGCCAGCAGCGAGACAGGGGCGAATAATGAAAAACTGTTTTTT.

The chain uses TRBV5-1 and TRBJ2-1; D remains unclear. V lost 4 bases to trimming and J lost 9 bases, with 17 bases between them. Germline assignment: CDR1 SGHRS and CDR2 YFSETQ. The CDR3 spans 14 residues. As DNA, the CDR3 is TGCGCCAGCAGCCTCGACCAGTCACGCGGTGAGCAGTTCTTC. Translating gives CASSLDQSRGEQFF.

The chain uses TRBV5-6 and TRBJ1-6; the match to TRBD1 covers 12 bases. This CDR3 region has 17 residues. V was pared by 3 bases and J by 8 bases, with 9 bases of the junction left unmatched. Germline CDR1 SGHDT, CDR2 YYEEEE. The CDR3 protein is CASSWGTGGIIDSPLHF. In DNA form, the CDR3 reads TGTGCCAGCAGCTGGGGGACAGGGGGCATTATTGATTCACCCCTCCACTTT.